This T cell receptor (beta chain) was sequenced during a study of cytomegalovirus exposure and HLA in healthy donors. Germline CDR1 and CDR2: LGHNA and YNFKEQ. Trimming cost V 4 bases and J 2 bases; bases outside gene matches: 7. The CDR3 consists of 15 residues. Comment on this clone: Its antigen remains unidentified.

General observations from the study: Accurate HLA-A and HLA-B prediction from TCR beta sequences was reported for most subjects.

PCR involved 60 Vbeta and 13 Jbeta primers. In the authors' methods: An analysis performed later counted roughly 79 million unique TCR beta chains (roughly 10 million of them shared). Sequenced by immunoSEQ multiplex PCR; TCRdb stores in-frame clones only, minus some. The V and J calls and clone size come from that table; D and trimming were worked out from the DNA. The sample records some 200,000 clones, 83% being singletons. The J gene is TRBJ1-1, the V gene TRBV4-2; the match to TRBD1 covers 7 bases. The origin of this receptor is a girl aged 5-17 years in good health and CMV-seronegative. Sequencing input: PBMCs. CDR3 in amino acids: CASSPSDRINTEAFF. In DNA form, the CDR3 reads TGTGCCAGCAGCCCCTCGGACAGGATAAACACTGAAGCTTTCTTT.